The 2 T cell receptor beta chains listed next were all sequenced from one sample in a study of blood T cell repertoires in COVID-19. Some clones are missing from TCRdb's copy, which holds only in-frame ones; the method was immunoSEQ multiplex PCR. Among around 260,000 clones listed, 75% to 90% were seen once. The specimen sequenced was peripheral blood. All receptors come from a man in his fifties or sixties who had recovered from COVID-19.

This chain connects TRBV2 to TRBJ1-5; D is undetermined. From germline, CDR1 is SNHLY and CDR2 FYNNEI. The CDR3 has 15 residues. Deletions cut 5 bases from V and 0 bases from J, with 11 bases between. CDR3 in amino acids: CASSREKSSNQPQHF. For the CDR3, the DNA is TGTGCCAGCAGTAGGGAGAAAAGTAGCAATCAGCCCCAGCATTTT. Together with reference TRBV2 and TRBJ1-5, the CDR3 gives the full variable domain: EPEVTQTPSHQVTQMGQEVILRCVPISNHLYFYWYRQILGQKVEFLVSFYNNEISEKSEIFDDQFSVERPDGSNFTLKIRSTKLEDSAMYFCASSREKSSNQPQHFGDGTRLSIL.

The chain has TRBV9 and TRBJ2-1, with D unresolved. The CDR3 loop spans 14 amino acids. From germline, CDR1 is SGDLS and CDR2 YYNGEE. The V end lost 1 base, the J end lost 7 bases, and 12 bases lay between the germline ends. CDR3 sequence (DNA): TGTGCCAGCAGCGTACAGGTGGGTTGGAATGAGCAGTTCTTC. Translated, it gives CASSVQVGWNEQFF. Looking up the rest from reference TRBV9 and TRBJ2-1 gives the full variable domain: DSGVTQTPKHLITATGQRVTLRCSPRSGDLSVYWYQQSLDQGLQFLIQYYNGEERAKGNILERFSAQQFPDLHSELNLSSLELGDSALYFCASSVQVGWNEQFFGPGTRLTVL.